Listed below are T cell receptor beta chains from one sample, sequenced in a study of shared T cell receptors in the human thymus. This table comes from immunoSEQ multiplex PCR, and its TCRdb copy is limited to in-frame clones, with some not included. This sample has 500,000 to 750,000 clones; roughly 90% occur once, and the top ten carry 0.01%. The sample was also reused in another study, on human thymus T cells.

Sequenced input: thymocytes. Source of these receptors: a boy under two years old with a congenital heart defect. Both conserved end residues are part of each CDR3. The order of the fields is D gene, V gene, J gene, CDR3 protein. A D gene is named only where the DNA matches it firmly.

TRBD1	TRBV28	TRBJ1-1	CASSPRQGNTEAFF
TRBD1	TRBV2	TRBJ1-5	CASSADGTGGSQPQHF
TRBD1	TRBV7-6	TRBJ1-5	CASSPKQGAKGQPQHF
TRBD1	TRBV7-3	TRBJ2-2	CASSSTGGTGELFF
TRBD1	TRBV7-6	TRBJ1-5	CASSLAPGQGGLPYSNQPQHF
NA	TRBV27	TRBJ2-7	CASSLSQGSEQYF
TRBD2	TRBV10-3	TRBJ2-7	CAIRSSTSGRVYEQYF
NA	TRBV5-7	TRBJ2-1	CASSWRDLAGNYNEQFF
NA	TRBV20-1	TRBJ2-2	CSACYTGELFF
TRBD1	TRBV7-9	TRBJ2-1	CASSDDRGEGQFF
NA	TRBV5-1	TRBJ2-1	CASSPKGGGASGDNEQFF
TRBD2	TRBV11-2	TRBJ2-7	CASSSRASGVLYEQYF
TRBD2	TRBV9	TRBJ2-5	CASSVDQREGKETQYF
TRBD1	TRBV5-1	TRBJ1-1	CASSLTGGDEAFF
TRBD2	TRBV7-6	TRBJ2-7	CASRATGLAGDYEQYF
TRBD2	TRBV2	TRBJ2-1	CASSSLAGALQFF
TRBD1	TRBV4-1	TRBJ2-7	CASSQDRGQGMAYEQYF
TRBD2	TRBV4-2	TRBJ2-7	CASSLGTSGIGYEQYF
NA	TRBV10-3	TRBJ1-2	CAISVIRTEGLNGYTF
TRBD2	TRBV29-1	TRBJ2-3	CSVGGGRLGTDTQYF
TRBD1	TRBV6-1	TRBJ2-2	CASSEGGQGATGELFF
NA	TRBV28	TRBJ2-7	CASSPLRNPGGIEQYF
NA	TRBV27	TRBJ2-7	CASSLAGLARDEQYF
NA	TRBV4-3	TRBJ2-1	CASSQETGAGNEQFF
TRBD2	TRBV27	TRBJ2-5	CASKGETSGAIWETQYF
TRBD1	TRBV6-1	TRBJ1-2	CASRGQGRNYGYTF
NA	TRBV25-1	TRBJ1-2	CASSEYTPGKSYGYTF
NA	TRBV11-3	TRBJ2-1	CASSITASPPRVEQFF
TRBD2	TRBV10-1	TRBJ2-1	CASVIAGVYGEQFF
TRBD2	TRBV6-5	TRBJ2-3	CASSYGWEGSTDTQYF